The source of this T cell receptor (beta chain) is a study of early T cells in non-severe SARS-CoV-2 infection. This CDR3 is built from 14 residues. The V and J ends lost 1 base and 5 bases respectively, with 9 bases between them. Germline V CDR1 and CDR2: SGHTA, FQGNSA. In the library, individual cDNA molecules carried attached unique molecular identifiers. Using its own MiXCR run on the 5' RACE reads, TCRdb lists one record per CDR3 protein. This table has 69,000 or so distinct CDR3 sequences, 9.5% appearing once. This TCR was sampled from an adult who was a healthcare worker with PCR-confirmed SARS-CoV-2 infection or an uninfected control (not recorded which). V is TRBV7-2 and J is TRBJ1-5; D gene uncertain. Source material: whole blood. The CDR3 here is CASSLEAVHQPQHF. The CDR3 DNA sequence: TGTGCCAGCAGCTTAGAGGCAGTACATCAGCCCCAGCATTTT.